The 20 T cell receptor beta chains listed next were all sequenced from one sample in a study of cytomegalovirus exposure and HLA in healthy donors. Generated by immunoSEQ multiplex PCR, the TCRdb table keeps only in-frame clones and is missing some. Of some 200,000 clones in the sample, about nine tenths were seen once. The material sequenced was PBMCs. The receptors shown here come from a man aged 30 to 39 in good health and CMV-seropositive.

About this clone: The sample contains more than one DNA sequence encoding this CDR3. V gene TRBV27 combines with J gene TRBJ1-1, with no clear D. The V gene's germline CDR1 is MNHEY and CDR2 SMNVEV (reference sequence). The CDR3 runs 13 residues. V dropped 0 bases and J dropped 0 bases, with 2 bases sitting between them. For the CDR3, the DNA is TGTGCCAGCAGTTTATCACTGAACACTGAAGCTTTCTTT. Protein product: CASSLSLNTEAFF.

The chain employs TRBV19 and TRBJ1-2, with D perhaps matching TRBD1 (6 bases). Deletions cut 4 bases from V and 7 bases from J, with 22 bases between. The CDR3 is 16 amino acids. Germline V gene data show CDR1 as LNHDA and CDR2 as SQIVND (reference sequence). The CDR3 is CASSNDRNWGAFGYTF. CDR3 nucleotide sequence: TGTGCCAGTAGTAACGACCGAAACTGGGGGGCGTTTGGCTACACCTTC.

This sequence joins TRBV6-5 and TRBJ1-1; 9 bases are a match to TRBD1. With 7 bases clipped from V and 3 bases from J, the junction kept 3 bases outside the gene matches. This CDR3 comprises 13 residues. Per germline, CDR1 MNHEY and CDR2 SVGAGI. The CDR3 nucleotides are TGTGCCAGCACCAGGACAGGGGACACTGAAGCTTTCTTT. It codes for CASTRTGDTEAFF.

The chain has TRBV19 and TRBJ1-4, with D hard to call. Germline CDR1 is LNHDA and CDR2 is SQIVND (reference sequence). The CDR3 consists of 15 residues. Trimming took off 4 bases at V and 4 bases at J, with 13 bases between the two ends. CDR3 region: CASSTTETFNEKLFF. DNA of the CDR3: TGTGCCAGTAGTACTACAGAGACTTTTAATGAAAAACTGTTTTTT.

CDR3 sequence: CASSPGIYTGNEQYF. The CDR3 bases are TGTGCCAGCTCACCAGGGATTTATACAGGGAACGAGCAGTACTTC. The chain carries TRBV18 and TRBJ2-7; TRBD1 might be the D (6 bases). There are 15 residues in the CDR3. The V end lost 2 bases, the J end lost 5 bases, and 16 bases lay between the germline ends. CDR1 and CDR2 from the germline V gene are KGHSH and LQKENI. Using reference TRBV18 and TRBJ2-7 for the parts outside the CDR3, the full variable domain is NAGVMQNPRHLVRRRGQEARLRCSPMKGHSHVYWYRQLPEEGLKFMVYLQKENIIDESGMPKERFSAEFPKEGPSILRIQQVVRGDSAAYFCASSPGIYTGNEQYFGPGTRLTVT.

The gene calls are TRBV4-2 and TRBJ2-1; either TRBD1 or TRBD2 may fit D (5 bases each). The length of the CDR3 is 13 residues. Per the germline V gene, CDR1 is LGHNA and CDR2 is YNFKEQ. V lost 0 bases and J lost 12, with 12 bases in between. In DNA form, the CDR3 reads TGTGCCAGCAGCCAAGATCAGGGAGCCCGGCAGTTCTTC. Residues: CASSQDQGARQFF.

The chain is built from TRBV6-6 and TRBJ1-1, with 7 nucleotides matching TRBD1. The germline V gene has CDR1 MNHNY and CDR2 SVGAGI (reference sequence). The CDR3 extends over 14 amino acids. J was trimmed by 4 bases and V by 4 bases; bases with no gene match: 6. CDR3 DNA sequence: TGTGCCAGCAGTTTTGACAGGGTCAGCACTGAAGCTTTCTTT. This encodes CASSFDRVSTEAFF.

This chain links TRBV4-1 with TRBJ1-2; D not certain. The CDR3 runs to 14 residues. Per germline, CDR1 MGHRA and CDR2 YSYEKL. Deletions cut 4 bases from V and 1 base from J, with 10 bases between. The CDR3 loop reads CASSRPGLNYGYTF. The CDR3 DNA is TGCGCCAGCAGCCGACCGGGCCTTAACTATGGCTACACCTTC.

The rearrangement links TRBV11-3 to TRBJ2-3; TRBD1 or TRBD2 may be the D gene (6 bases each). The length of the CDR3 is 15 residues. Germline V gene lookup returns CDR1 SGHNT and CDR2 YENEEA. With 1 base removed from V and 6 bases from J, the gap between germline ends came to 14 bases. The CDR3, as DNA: TGTGCCAGCAGCTTAGTTGGGGGGCCGTTGGATACGCAGTATTTT. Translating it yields CASSLVGGPLDTQYF.

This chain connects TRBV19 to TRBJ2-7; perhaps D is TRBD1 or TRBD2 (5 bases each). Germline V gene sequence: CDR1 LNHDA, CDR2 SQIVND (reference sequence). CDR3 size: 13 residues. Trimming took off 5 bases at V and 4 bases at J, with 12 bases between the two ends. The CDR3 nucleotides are TGTGCCAGTAGTGTGGGGACGGCTTACGAGCAGTACTTC. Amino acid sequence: CASSVGTAYEQYF.

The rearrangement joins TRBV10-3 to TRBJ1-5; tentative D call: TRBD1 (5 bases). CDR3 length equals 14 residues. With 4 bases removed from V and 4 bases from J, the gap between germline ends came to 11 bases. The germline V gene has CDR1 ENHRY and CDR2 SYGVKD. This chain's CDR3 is CAISGGDVNQPQHF. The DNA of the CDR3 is TGTGCCATCAGTGGTGGGGACGTGAATCAGCCCCAGCATTTT.

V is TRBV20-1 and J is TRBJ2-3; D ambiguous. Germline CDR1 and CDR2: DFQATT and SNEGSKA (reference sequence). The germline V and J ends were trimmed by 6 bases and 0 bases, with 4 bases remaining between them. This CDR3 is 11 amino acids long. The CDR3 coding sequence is TGCAGTGCCCTTAGCACAGATACGCAGTATTTT. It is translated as CSALSTDTQYF.

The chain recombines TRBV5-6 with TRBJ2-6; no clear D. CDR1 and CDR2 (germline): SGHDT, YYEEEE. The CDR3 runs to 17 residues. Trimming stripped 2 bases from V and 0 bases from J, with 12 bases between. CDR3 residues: CASSFLDVSSGANVLTF. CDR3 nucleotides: TGTGCCAGCAGCTTCTTGGACGTCAGCTCTGGGGCCAACGTCCTGACTTTC.

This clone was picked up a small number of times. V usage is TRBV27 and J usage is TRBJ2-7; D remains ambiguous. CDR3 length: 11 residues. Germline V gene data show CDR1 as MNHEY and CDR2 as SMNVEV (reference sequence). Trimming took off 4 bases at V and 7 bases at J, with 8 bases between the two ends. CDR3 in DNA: TGTGCCAGCAGTTCCTCTGGGGAGCAGTACTTC. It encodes CASSSSGEQYF.

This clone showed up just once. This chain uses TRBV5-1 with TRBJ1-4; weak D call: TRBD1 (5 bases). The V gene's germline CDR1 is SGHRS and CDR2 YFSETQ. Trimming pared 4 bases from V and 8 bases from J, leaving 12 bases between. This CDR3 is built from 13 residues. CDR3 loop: CASSTAGGEKLFF. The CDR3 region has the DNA TGCGCCAGCAGCACTGCGGGGGGGGAAAAACTGTTTTTT.

CDR3 region: CASSLFGLAGYSDHDTEQFF. The CDR3, as DNA: TGTGCCAGCAGCTTATTTGGACTAGCGGGATATTCAGACCACGACACTGAGCAGTTCTTC. The chain carries TRBV7-3 and TRBJ2-1; 12 nucleotides align to TRBD2. The germline gives CDR1 SGHTA, CDR2 FQGTGA. The CDR3 has 20 residues. The junction had 20 bases not matched to a gene; V was cut back by 2 bases and J by 9 bases. Full variable domain (rest looked up from reference TRBV7-3 and TRBJ2-1): GAGVSQTPSNKVTEKGKYVELRCDPISGHTALYWYRQSLGQGPEFLIYFQGTGAADDSGLPNDRFFAVRPEGSVSTLKIQRTERGDSAVYLCASSLFGLAGYSDHDTEQFFGPGTRLTVL.

The CDR3: CASSSGQVTGELFF. The CDR3 DNA is TGTGCCAGCAGTTCGGGACAGGTCACCGGGGAGCTGTTTTTT. The rearrangement uses TRBV28 and TRBJ2-2, with 8 bases fitting TRBD1. The V segment lost 4 bases and the J segment 4 bases; nucleotides outside the gene matches: 2. CDR3 length equals 14 residues. Germline V gene sequence: CDR1 MDHEN, CDR2 SYDVKM.

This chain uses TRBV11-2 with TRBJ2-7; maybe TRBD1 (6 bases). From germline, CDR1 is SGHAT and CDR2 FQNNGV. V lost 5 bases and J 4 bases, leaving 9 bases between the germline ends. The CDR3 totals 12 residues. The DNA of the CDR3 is TGTGCCAGCAGCCAAGGGGGTTACGAGCAGTACTTC. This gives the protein CASSQGGYEQYF. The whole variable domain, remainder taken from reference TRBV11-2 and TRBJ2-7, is EAGVAQSPRYKIIEKRQSVAFWCNPISGHATLYWYQQILGQGPKLLIQFQNNGVVDDSQLPKDRFSAERLKGVDSTLKIQPAKLEDSAVYLCASSQGGYEQYFGPGTRLTVT.

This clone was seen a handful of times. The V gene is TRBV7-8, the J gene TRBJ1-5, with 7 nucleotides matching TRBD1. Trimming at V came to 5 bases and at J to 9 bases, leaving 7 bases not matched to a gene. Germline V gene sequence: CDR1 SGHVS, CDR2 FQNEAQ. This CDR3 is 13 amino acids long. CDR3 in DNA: TGTGCCAGCAGCGGAGACAGGGCTCGGCCCCAGCATTTT. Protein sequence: CASSGDRARPQHF.

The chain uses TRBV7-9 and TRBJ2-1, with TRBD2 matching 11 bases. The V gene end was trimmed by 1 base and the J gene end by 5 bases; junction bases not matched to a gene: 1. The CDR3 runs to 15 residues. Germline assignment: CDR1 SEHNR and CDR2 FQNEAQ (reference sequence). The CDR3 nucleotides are TGTGCCAGCAGCTTAGTACTAGCGGGGGACAATGAGCAGTTCTTC. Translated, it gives CASSLVLAGDNEQFF.